This T cell receptor beta chain was retrieved from a study of shared clonotypes between healthy human individuals. CD45RO-negative, CCR7-selected cells formed the naive CD8 fraction, which excluded terminally differentiated effector memory CD45RA+ cells. Within Nashville, Tennessee resided all donors, each a Caucasian adult. TCRdb's copy holds only in-frame clones and misses some; the assay was immunoSEQ multiplex PCR. The sample comprises roughly 550,000 clones, about 95% of which are singletons, and 0.11% rests with the top ten. Germline V lookup: CDR1 SGDLS, CDR2 YYNGEE. The CDR3 is made up of 15 amino acids. V shed 1 base and J 9 bases; nucleotides not matched to a gene: 9. A word on this clone: The target antigen is unknown.

Whole-study results and caveats: Generally, estimated richness proved larger in naive subsets than it did in memory subsets. Despite large depth, rarefaction showed incomplete sorted-subset sequencing.

The V and J genes are TRBV9 and TRBJ2-1, with 8 bases lining up with TRBD2. Sequencing was carried out using naive CD8+ T cells sorted from blood. The sequence was obtained from a woman aged 30 to 39 in good health. CDR3 protein: CASSVLQRETGEQFF. In nucleotides, the CDR3 is TGTGCCAGCAGCGTACTCCAGCGGGAGACTGGTGAGCAGTTCTTC.